These 10 T cell receptor beta chains came from one sample sequenced in a study of neurological immune-mediated disorders. Using its own MiXCR run on the 5' RACE reads, TCRdb lists one record per CDR3 protein. This table holds some 60,000 distinct CDR3 sequences, over 3.5% found once. Sample: PBMCs. Receptors were obtained from a woman aged 50 to 65 with multiple sclerosis.

There are many counts of this clonotype. The CDR3: CASSFAGGGEQFF. The CDR3 DNA sequence: TGTGCCAGCAGCTTCGCGGGAGGGGGTGAGCAGTTCTTC. The chain uses TRBV7-9 and TRBJ2-1; 9 bases are a match to TRBD2. Germline values: CDR1 SEHNR, CDR2 FQNEAQ (reference sequence). The ends lost 3 bases at V and 9 bases at J; junction bases unmatched: 3. The CDR3 sequence is 13 residues long.

This clonotype was recorded at least ten times. The genes are TRBV6-2 or TRBV6-3 and TRBJ2-7; possibly TRBD1 for D (5 bases). V lost 8 bases to trimming and J lost 2 bases, with 22 bases between them. CDR1 and CDR2 from the germline V gene are MNHEY and SVGEGT. This CDR3 is built from 16 residues. The chain's CDR3 is CASGDLGTGFTYEQYF. CDR3 nucleotides: TGTGCCAGCGGGGATCTGGGAACAGGTTTTACCTACGAGCAGTACTTC.

This clonotype occurred many times. The chain recombines TRBV30 with TRBJ1-1, with D tentatively TRBD1 (5 bases). This CDR3 region has 12 residues. V lost 8 bases and J 1 base, leaving 11 bases between the germline ends. Germline CDR1 reads GTSNPN; CDR2 reads SVGIG (reference sequence). The CDR3 loop is CAGMGRNTEAFF. The DNA for the CDR3 is TGTGCCGGGATGGGACGGAACACTGAAGCTTTCTTT.

Ten or more counts support this clonotype. The genes are TRBV4-2 and TRBJ1-4; D not resolved. The V and J ends lost 3 bases and 6 bases respectively, with 14 bases between them. CDR1 and CDR2 from the germline V gene are LGHNA and YNFKEQ. The CDR3 totals 15 residues. The DNA for the CDR3 is TGTGCCAGCAGCCAGGCGTCCCAACCGGATGAAAAACTGTTTTTT. Protein: CASSQASQPDEKLFF.

This clonotype was counted ten times or more. This chain uses TRBV7-8 with TRBJ1-2; D is undetermined. CDR3 length equals 13 residues. V gave up 2 bases and J gave up 6 bases, with 10 bases separating them. Germline V gene sequence: CDR1 SGHVS, CDR2 FQNEAQ. The chain's CDR3 is CASSLPRVNGYTF. CDR3 DNA sequence: TGTGCCAGCAGCTTACCGAGAGTAAATGGCTACACCTTC.

The CDR3 loop reads CASSLGLVQSSYEQYF. The CDR3 DNA reads TGTGCCAGCAGCTTAGGTCTGGTGCAAAGCTCCTACGAGCAGTACTTC. The chain combines TRBV7-9 with TRBJ2-7; no clear D gene. CDR1 is SEHNR and CDR2 is FQNEAQ in the germline V gene (reference sequence). V was shortened by 1 base and J by 0 bases, with 13 bases between the two germline ends. This CDR3 contains 16 residues.

This clonotype was found many times. The chain combines TRBV5-6 with TRBJ1-5, with no clear D. V lost 1 base, J lost 5 bases, and 7 bases lay in between. The CDR3 is 13 residues long. Per the germline V gene, CDR1 is SGHDT and CDR2 is YYEEEE. The chain's CDR3 is CASSLRVDQPQHF. CDR3 nucleotide sequence: TGTGCCAGCAGCTTGAGGGTGGATCAGCCCCAGCATTTT.

In this sample, this clonotype turned up many times. CDR3 in amino acids: CASSGSPGGYTF. CDR3 coding DNA: TGTGCCAGCAGTGGATCTCCGGGAGGCTACACCTTC. The chain combines TRBV2 with TRBJ1-2; D uncertain. The V gene's germline CDR1 is SNHLY and CDR2 FYNNEI. With 4 bases removed from V and 8 bases from J, the gap between germline ends came to 11 bases. This CDR3 contains 12 residues.

This clonotype was recorded many times. The rearrangement links TRBV27 to TRBJ1-2; weak D call: TRBD1 (5 bases). This CDR3 spans 13 amino acids. The germline V and J ends were trimmed by 9 bases and 7 bases, with 18 bases remaining between them. CDR1 is MNHEY, CDR2 SMNVEV, per germline (reference sequence). The CDR3 region is CASSPQGLGGYTF. In nucleotides, the CDR3 is TGTGCCAGTTCACCTCAGGGTTTAGGTGGCTACACCTTC.

This clonotype was recorded many times. This chain uses TRBV7-9 with TRBJ1-2; TRBD1 might be the D (5 bases). CDR1 and CDR2 (germline): SEHNR, FQNEAQ (reference sequence). The CDR3 totals 16 residues. V was clipped by 2 bases and J by 2 bases, with 15 bases between them. CDR3 nucleotide sequence: TGTGCCAGCAGCTTATTCACCGACAGCCTCAACTATGGCTACACCTTC. It specifies CASSLFTDSLNYGYTF. Combining the CDR3 with reference TRBV7-9 and TRBJ1-2 gives the whole variable domain DTGVSQNPRHKITKRGQNVTFRCDPISEHNRLYWYRQTLGQGPEFLTYFQNEAQLEKSRLLSDRFSAERPKGSFSTLEIQRTEQGDSAMYLCASSLFTDSLNYGYTFGSGTRLTVV.